These T cell receptor beta chains were read from a single sample in a study of CD8 T cells in Susac syndrome. TCRdb re-called the immunoSEQ multiplex PCR reads with MiXCR, one entry per CDR3 protein. The sample holds roughly 130,000 distinct CDR3 sequences, 90% to 95% seen once. The sample was CD4+ T cells from PBMCs. The receptor source for this set is a human donor in good health. Both conserved end residues are trimmed from each CDR3.

j_gene: TRBJ1-1
v_gene: TRBV7-9
CDR3aa: ASSLGRGTGFTEAF

j_gene: TRBJ1-1
v_gene: TRBV18
CDR3aa: ASSPKEGTEAF

j_gene: TRBJ2-5
v_gene: TRBV5-1
CDR3aa: ASSLFQLAGRETQY

j_gene: TRBJ2-1
v_gene: TRBV29-1
CDR3aa: SVKSSGSYNEQF

j_gene: TRBJ2-5
v_gene: TRBV5-1
CDR3aa: ASSLGRESETQY

j_gene: TRBJ2-1
v_gene: TRBV30
CDR3aa: AWNTGLPSSYNEQF

j_gene: TRBJ1-1
v_gene: TRBV18
CDR3aa: ASSPGPEAF

j_gene: TRBJ2-3
v_gene: TRBV5-1
CDR3aa: ATRGEDTQY

j_gene: TRBJ2-7
v_gene: TRBV7-9
CDR3aa: ATENSYEQY

j_gene: TRBJ2-2
v_gene: TRBV2
CDR3aa: ASSPGLAGVSTGELF

j_gene: TRBJ2-7
v_gene: TRBV28
CDR3aa: ASISTSGEQY

j_gene: TRBJ1-5
v_gene: TRBV28
CDR3aa: ASSPIAMSQPQH

j_gene: TRBJ2-1
v_gene: TRBV7-9
CDR3aa: ASSLERLGAYEQF

j_gene: TRBJ1-4
v_gene: TRBV12-3/TRBV12-4
CDR3aa: ASSLRGEEKLF

j_gene: TRBJ2-6
v_gene: TRBV5-1
CDR3aa: ASSGGSLVSGANVLT

j_gene: TRBJ1-1
v_gene: TRBV27
CDR3aa: ASNKQGDGTEAF

j_gene: TRBJ2-5
v_gene: TRBV29-1
CDR3aa: SVEARTGGETQY

j_gene: TRBJ2-3
v_gene: TRBV7-2
CDR3aa: ASSDTGLRTDTQY

j_gene: TRBJ2-1
v_gene: TRBV4-2
CDR3aa: ASSLRSDSYNEQF

j_gene: TRBJ2-7
v_gene: TRBV3-1
CDR3aa: ASSQGLASGSNDEQY

j_gene: TRBJ2-5
v_gene: TRBV7-9
CDR3aa: ASSLLEGTETQY

j_gene: TRBJ2-1
v_gene: TRBV24-1
CDR3aa: ATSNGQGRNEQF

j_gene: TRBJ2-4
v_gene: TRBV28
CDR3aa: ASSWRIPDIQY

j_gene: TRBJ2-2
v_gene: TRBV25-1
CDR3aa: ASSEWAGANTGELF

j_gene: TRBJ2-7
v_gene: TRBV3-1
CDR3aa: ASSQEGLAGVGEQY

j_gene: TRBJ1-5
v_gene: TRBV19
CDR3aa: ASSPPGQMSNQPQH

j_gene: TRBJ2-2
v_gene: TRBV6-6
CDR3aa: ASSWWDLVGPGELF

j_gene: TRBJ2-1
v_gene: TRBV7-9
CDR3aa: ASSLARNSYNEQF

j_gene: TRBJ1-2
v_gene: TRBV5-4
CDR3aa: ASSSRQDYGYT

j_gene: TRBJ2-3
v_gene: TRBV23-1
CDR3aa: ASSRIVAGKRTDTQY

j_gene: TRBJ1-1
v_gene: TRBV30
CDR3aa: AWSPINRAATEAF

j_gene: TRBJ1-1
v_gene: TRBV7-2
CDR3aa: ASSLGQGTEAF

j_gene: TRBJ2-7
v_gene: TRBV3-1
CDR3aa: ASSRTSGSSEQY

j_gene: TRBJ2-1
v_gene: TRBV29-1
CDR3aa: SVAGLAGVREQF

j_gene: TRBJ2-1
v_gene: TRBV19
CDR3aa: ASRQGRINEQF

j_gene: TRBJ2-1
v_gene: TRBV12-3/TRBV12-4
CDR3aa: ASSLGLGGDEQF

j_gene: TRBJ2-7
v_gene: TRBV3-1
CDR3aa: ASSQGLAGVYEQY

j_gene: TRBJ2-2
v_gene: TRBV29-1
CDR3aa: SVVGATGELF

j_gene: TRBJ2-7
v_gene: TRBV27
CDR3aa: ASRKGGAHEQY

j_gene: TRBJ2-3
v_gene: TRBV7-9
CDR3aa: ASSRTGVSTDTQY

j_gene: TRBJ1-3
v_gene: TRBV9
CDR3aa: ASSVGGSSSGNTIY

j_gene: TRBJ2-7
v_gene: TRBV7-9
CDR3aa: ASSLGPFYEQY

j_gene: TRBJ1-5
v_gene: TRBV5-1
CDR3aa: ASSLVPSSNQPQH

j_gene: TRBJ2-7
v_gene: TRBV7-2
CDR3aa: ASSFMGGWGYEQY

j_gene: TRBJ2-1
v_gene: TRBV3-1
CDR3aa: ASSQGYTSNEQF

j_gene: TRBJ2-7
v_gene: TRBV10-3
CDR3aa: AISEGGGLY

j_gene: TRBJ1-2
v_gene: TRBV7-2
CDR3aa: ASSPGQGAKGYT

j_gene: TRBJ1-1
v_gene: TRBV19
CDR3aa: ASSPGQGDLNTEAF

j_gene: TRBJ2-7
v_gene: TRBV28
CDR3aa: ASSKVGAYEQY

j_gene: TRBJ2-3
v_gene: TRBV5-1
CDR3aa: ASRNYGGDTDTQY

j_gene: TRBJ2-7
v_gene: TRBV7-8
CDR3aa: ASSSGTGKYEQY

j_gene: TRBJ2-3
v_gene: TRBV20-1
CDR3aa: SARDHQRASTDTQY

j_gene: TRBJ2-1
v_gene: TRBV7-9
CDR3aa: AGGLAGKSSYNEQF

j_gene: TRBJ2-1
v_gene: TRBV7-9
CDR3aa: ASGWGSYNEQF

j_gene: TRBJ2-5
v_gene: TRBV5-4
CDR3aa: ASSHGDLVSETQY

j_gene: TRBJ2-7
v_gene: TRBV7-6
CDR3aa: ASSSNRGYEQY